Listed here is a single TCR beta chain. A few counts support this clone. Its antigen remains unidentified. No much larger clone is present one base from it, and per-base qualities are unavailable. This specimen comes from a study of CD8+ T cells in alopecia areata (dated by TCRdb to 2017 to 2018). Some background on the complete study: The treated patients took part in an open-label pilot trial in which moderate-to-severe alopecia areata was treated with oral tofacitinib at 5 to 10 mg twice daily. Patients stayed on tofacitinib for 6 to 18 months and then had 6 months of follow-up off drug so that delayed response and recurrence could be assessed. The RNA source kit depended on sample type: the PAXgene miRNA kit for fixed scalp, the miRNeasy kit for PBMCs, and the RNeasy kit for mouse skin. Patients on tofacitinib were biopsied at baseline and after 4 and 24 weeks of treatment, and several of the patients also had a later scalp biopsy. In humans, TCRbeta sequencing was performed on scalp tissue and on sorted CD4+ and CD8+ peripheral blood T cells from healthy controls and from patients with patchy or totalis/universalis alopecia areata. In both human patients and the C3H/HeJ mouse model, the study applied high-throughput TCRbeta sequencing to look at T cell clonal expansion in alopecia areata. Scalp clonality was compared across normal scalp (n=4), patchy alopecia areata scalp (n=8), and alopecia totalis/universalis scalp (n=8). TCRbeta CDR3 regions were amplified by immunoSEQ multiplex PCR using 35 Vbeta forward and 13 Jbeta reverse primers. The SALT score, which quantifies the percentage of affected scalp surface area, was used to measure disease severity in treated patients.

The library was built by means of the immunoSEQ multiplex PCR assay. For TCR sequencing, RNA was extracted from every sample and reverse transcribed into cDNA to serve as template. First-strand cDNA was synthesized using SuperScript III with a 2:1 mix of oligo-dT and random hexamers. A synthetic immune receptor repertoire was used to assess amplification bias, and residual bias was removed computationally. From the authors' description of their analysis: After raw reads were preprocessed to remove errors, the CDR3 was defined following IMGT conventions as running from the conserved cysteine to phenylalanine. To get clonality, Shannon entropy was normalized by log2 of the number of productive unique TCRs and the result was subtracted from 1. Whether each scalp clone was CD4 or CD8 was inferred by checking scalp TCRbeta sequences against the CD4 and CD8 repertoires from sorted blood. What TCRdb holds here is the immuneACCESS table cut down to in-frame rearrangements. Part of the clones is not present; checked against another copy, under half of the missing clones reflect an unresolved V gene, and the others are unexplained. D and trimming were read from the DNA, whereas the V and J calls and clone size are those reported in that table. In this sample the table shows 150,000 to 200,000 clones, about three fifths of which occur a single time. In total, the top ten clones hold approximately 1.2% of the sample.

General findings and caveats noted by the study authors: Tofacitinib significantly decreased scalp clonality and the number of expanded CD8+ clones among the top 100 scalp clones. TCR sequences shared between patients were less clear than in mice, possibly partly because of HLA diversity in the patient population. Resident alphabeta T cells in normal human skin are also sequenced, complicating scalp TCR repertoire analysis, unlike mouse skin dominated by gammadelta T cells. Because the treated cohort was small and included a single nonresponder, larger studies are needed to assess links between baseline CD8+ expansion and response. Compared with normal scalp, lesional scalp, particularly in alopecia totalis/universalis, had higher clonality and more expanded CD8+ clones, which suggests antigenic drive. Many expanded lesional clones persisted in scalp and blood during tofacitinib treatment, which may partly explain relapse after stopping treatment.

According to the study, the label for this sample's treatment or condition signals: oral pan-JAK inhibitor, 5-10 mg twice daily. Peripheral blood and lesional scalp punch biopsies were obtained from patients with alopecia areata. PBMCs were separated by density centrifugation and stained for CD3, CD4 and CD8, after which CD4+ and CD8+ T cells were sorted on a FACSAria. The TCR originated in a human donor with alopecia areata. Sequencing was performed on CD4+ T cells sorted from blood, taken between weeks 47 and 50, from a patient treated with tofacitinib.

The nucleotide sequence reads TGTGCCAGCAGTTCCTTACTATTGGGGGGTAACTATGGCTACACCTTC. This gives the protein CASSSLLLGGNYGYTF. The rearranged chain carries TRBV27 and TRBJ1-2; TRBD1 is a possible D gene, resting on 5 matching bases. The germline V gene (reference sequence) yields MNHEY for CDR1 and SMNVEV for CDR2. Trimming takes 4 bases from V and 1 base from J, and the germline ends sit 16 bases apart. Measured from the cysteine to the phenylalanine, the CDR3 is 16 residues long. Of all the DNA, just the CDR3 is kept, 48 bases in frame from base 1.